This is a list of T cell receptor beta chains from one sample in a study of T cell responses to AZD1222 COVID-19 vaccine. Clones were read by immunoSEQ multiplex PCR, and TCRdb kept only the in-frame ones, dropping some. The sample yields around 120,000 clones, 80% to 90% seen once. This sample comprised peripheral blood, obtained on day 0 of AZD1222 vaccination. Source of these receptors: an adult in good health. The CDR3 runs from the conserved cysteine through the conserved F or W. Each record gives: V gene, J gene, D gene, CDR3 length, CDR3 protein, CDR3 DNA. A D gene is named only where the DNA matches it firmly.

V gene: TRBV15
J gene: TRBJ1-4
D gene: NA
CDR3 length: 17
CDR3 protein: CATSSQRGAATNEKLFF
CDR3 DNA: TGTGCCACCAGCAGTCAACGGGGGGCTGCAACTAATGAAAAACTGTTTTTT

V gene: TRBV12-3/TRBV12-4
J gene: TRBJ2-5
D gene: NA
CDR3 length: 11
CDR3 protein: CASSFAETQYF
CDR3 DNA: TGTGCCAGCAGTTTTGCCGAGACCCAGTACTTC

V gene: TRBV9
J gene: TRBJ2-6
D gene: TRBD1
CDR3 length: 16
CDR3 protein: CASRGQVPSGANVLTF
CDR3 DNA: TGTGCCAGCAGGGGACAGGTACCCTCTGGGGCCAACGTCCTGACTTTC

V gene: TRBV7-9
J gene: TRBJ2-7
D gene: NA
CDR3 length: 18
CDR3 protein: CASSLPYSRGTTSYEQYF
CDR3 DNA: TGTGCCAGCAGCTTACCCTACTCCAGGGGGACTACCTCCTACGAGCAGTACTTC

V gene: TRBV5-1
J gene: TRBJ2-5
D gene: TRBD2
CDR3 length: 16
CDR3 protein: CASSYRVAGGQETQYF
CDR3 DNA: TGCGCCAGCAGCTACCGAGTAGCGGGGGGGCAAGAGACCCAGTACTTC

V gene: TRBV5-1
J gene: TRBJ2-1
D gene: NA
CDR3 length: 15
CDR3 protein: CASSLATGSYNEQFF
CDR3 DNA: TGCGCCAGCAGCTTGGCAACAGGGAGCTACAATGAGCAGTTCTTC

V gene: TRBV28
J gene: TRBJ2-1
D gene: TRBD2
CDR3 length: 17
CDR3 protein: CASSPTNPGTSLGEQFF
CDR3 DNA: TGTGCCAGCAGTCCCACAAACCCCGGGACTAGCTTAGGGGAGCAGTTCTTC

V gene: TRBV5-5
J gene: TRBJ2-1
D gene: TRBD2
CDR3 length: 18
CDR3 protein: CASSLGLAGGGSYNEQFF
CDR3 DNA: TGTGCCAGCAGCTTGGGACTAGCGGGAGGGGGATCCTACAATGAGCAGTTCTTC

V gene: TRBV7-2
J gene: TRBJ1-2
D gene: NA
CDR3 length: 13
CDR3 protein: CASSGTANYGYTF
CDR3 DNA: TGTGCCAGCTCCGGGACGGCGAACTATGGCTACACCTTC

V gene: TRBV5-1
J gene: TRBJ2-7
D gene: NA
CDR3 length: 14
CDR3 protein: CASSLGRGSEEQYF
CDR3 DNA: TGCGCCAGCAGCTTGGGCAGGGGCTCGGAAGAGCAGTACTTC

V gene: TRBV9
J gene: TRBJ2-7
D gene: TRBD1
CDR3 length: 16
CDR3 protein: CASSVGGQGLSYEQYF
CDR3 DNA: TGTGCCAGCAGCGTAGGGGGACAGGGACTCTCCTACGAGCAGTACTTC